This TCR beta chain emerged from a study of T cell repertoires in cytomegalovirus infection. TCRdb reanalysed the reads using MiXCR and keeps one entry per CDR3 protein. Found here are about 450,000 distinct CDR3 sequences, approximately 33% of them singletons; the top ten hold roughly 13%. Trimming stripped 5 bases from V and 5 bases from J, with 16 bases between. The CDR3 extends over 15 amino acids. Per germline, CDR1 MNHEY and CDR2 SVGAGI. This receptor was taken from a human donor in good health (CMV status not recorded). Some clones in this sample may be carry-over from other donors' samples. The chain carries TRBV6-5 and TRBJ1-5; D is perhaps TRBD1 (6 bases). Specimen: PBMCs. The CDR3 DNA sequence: TGTGCCAGCAGTGACAGGTCGGGGGGCGATCAGCCCCAGCATTTT. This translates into CASSDRSGGDQPQHF.